Below, one T cell receptor beta chain is given with its context. Its specificity is not known. Building of the TCR beta libraries involved iRepertoire HTBI primers and Arm-PCR of CDR3 regions. TCRdb recomputed calls from the multiplex PCR reads with MiXCR, one row per CDR3 protein. The data hold 350,000 to 550,000 distinct CDR3 sequences, with 15% observed a single time. The data were taken from a study of regulatory T cells in long-lasting Graves disease. General study points: Those with persistent Graves' had less TCR diversity than newly diagnosed patients.

The length of the CDR3 is 16 residues. V was pared by 2 bases and J by 2 bases, with 6 bases of the junction left unmatched. Germline assignment: CDR1 SEHNR and CDR2 FQNEAQ (reference sequence). Time point given: newly diagnosed GD, antithyroid drugs for less than 3 months. Making the TCR library involved RNA that had been extracted from PBMCs. This sample also belongs to another study, concerning T cells in Graves' hyperthyroidism and ophthalmopathy. That paper notes: An initial round of RT-PCR targeting the TCR CDR3 relied on the HTBI primer set. Appearing also in blood were most of the thyroid clonotypes expanded above 0.001.

This clonotype originated in a woman aged 30 to 39 with Graves disease. V and J are TRBV7-9 and TRBJ2-5, with 9 bases aligning to TRBD2. The material sequenced was peripheral blood mononuclear cells (PBMCs), taken at new diagnosis, from a patient treated with antithyroid drugs. The CDR3 protein is CASSLKVAGVQETQYF. The CDR3 DNA follows: TGTGCCAGCAGCTTAAAGGTAGCGGGAGTACAAGAGACCCAGTACTTC. Combining the CDR3 with reference TRBV7-9 and TRBJ2-5 gives the whole variable domain DTGVSQNPRHKITKRGQNVTFRCDPISEHNRLYWYRQTLGQGPEFLTYFQNEAQLEKSRLLSDRFSAERPKGSFSTLEIQRTEQGDSAMYLCASSLKVAGVQETQYFGPGTRLLVL.